This TCR beta chain emerged from a study of naive and memory T cell subsets. Study findings and constraints: Diversity fell and Gini index rose from naive through CM, EM, EMRA.

Trimming cost V 6 bases and J 1 base; bases outside gene matches: 16. Germline CDR1 is DFQATT and CDR2 is SNEGSKA (reference sequence). The CDR3 spans 17 residues. Two oligonucleotides, mixed equimolar, formed the beta constant-region primer covering TRBC1 and TRBC2. Ligated cDNA was amplified by four rounds of PCR with nested alpha and beta constant-region primers and SP2. TCRdb reanalysed the UMI-ligation and nested PCR reads using MiXCR and keeps one entry per CDR3 protein. The sample has some 110,000 distinct CDR3 sequences; roughly 36% are singletons. Overnight CMV lysate stimulation of fresh PBMCs defined donor CMV status by CD4+ IFNgamma. Of note for this clonotype: The antigen remains undetermined.

The clonotype originates from a human donor in good health. The V gene is TRBV20-1, the J gene TRBJ2-7, with 9 bases fitting TRBD1. The sequenced sample consisted of central memory CD4+ T cells from blood. CDR3 residues: CSANPGSGTGRSYEQYF. The CDR3 region has the DNA TGCAGTGCGAACCCCGGATCCGGGACAGGGAGATCCTACGAGCAGTACTTC.